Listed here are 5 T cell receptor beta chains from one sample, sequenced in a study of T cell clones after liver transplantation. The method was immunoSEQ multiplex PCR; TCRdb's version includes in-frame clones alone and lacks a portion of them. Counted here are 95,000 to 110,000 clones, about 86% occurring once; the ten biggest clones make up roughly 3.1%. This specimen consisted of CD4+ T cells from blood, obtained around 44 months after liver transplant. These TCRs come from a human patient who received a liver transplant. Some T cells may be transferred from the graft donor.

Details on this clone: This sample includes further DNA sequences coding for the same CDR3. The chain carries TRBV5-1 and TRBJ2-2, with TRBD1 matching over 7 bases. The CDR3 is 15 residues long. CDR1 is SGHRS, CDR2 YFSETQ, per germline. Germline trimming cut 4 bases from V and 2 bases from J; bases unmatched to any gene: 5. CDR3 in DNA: TGCGCCAGCAGCCTGGGGACAGCCAACACCGGGGAGCTGTTTTTT. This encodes CASSLGTANTGELFF.

Written as DNA, the CDR3 is TGTGCCAGCAGCCCGGGGGGGACAGGTGCAGATACGCAGTATTTT. Translating gives CASSPGGTGADTQYF. The chain couples TRBV5-4 to TRBJ2-3; the D call may be TRBD1 or TRBD2 (8 bases each). The CDR3 runs to 15 residues. Trimming pared 4 bases from V and 4 bases from J, leaving 16 bases between. CDR1 SGHNT and CDR2 YYREEE come from the germline V gene (reference sequence).

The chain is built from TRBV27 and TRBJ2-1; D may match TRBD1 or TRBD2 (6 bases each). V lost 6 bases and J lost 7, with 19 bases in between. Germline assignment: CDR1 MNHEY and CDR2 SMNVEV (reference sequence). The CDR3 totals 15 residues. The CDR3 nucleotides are TGTGCCAGCAGGACTCTAAGGGGGGTGATGAATGAGCAGTTCTTC. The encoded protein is CASRTLRGVMNEQFF.

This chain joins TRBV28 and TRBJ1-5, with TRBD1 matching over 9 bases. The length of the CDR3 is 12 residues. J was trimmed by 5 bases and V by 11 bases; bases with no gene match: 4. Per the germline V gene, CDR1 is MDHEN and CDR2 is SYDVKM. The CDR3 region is CAGRTGDQPQHF. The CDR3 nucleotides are TGTGCCGGCCGGACAGGGGATCAGCCCCAGCATTTT.

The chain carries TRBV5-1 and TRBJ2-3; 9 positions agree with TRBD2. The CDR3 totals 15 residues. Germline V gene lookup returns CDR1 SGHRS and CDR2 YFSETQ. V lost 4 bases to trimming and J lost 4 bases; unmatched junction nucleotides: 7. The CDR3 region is CASSPSGRIADTQYF. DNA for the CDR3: TGCGCCAGCAGCCCAAGCGGGAGGATTGCAGATACGCAGTATTTT. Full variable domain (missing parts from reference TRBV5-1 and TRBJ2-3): KAGVTQTPRYLIKTRGQQVTLSCSPISGHRSVSWYQQTPGQGLQFLFEYFSETQRNKGNFPGRFSGRQFSNSRSEMNVSTLELGDSALYLCASSPSGRIADTQYFGPGTRLTVL.